This T cell receptor (beta chain) comes out of a study of blood T cell repertoires in COVID-19. Study-wide context: T cells, B-cell-depleted T cells, or PBMCs supplied cDNA or gDNA.

As handled by the study authors: How many nucleated cells were present was estimated from reference gene primer amplification. Repertoires were generated with immunoSEQ multiplex PCR, while TCRdb's copy carries only in-frame clones and drops some. The DNA was the basis for D and trimming; V, J and clone size are from that table. The sample lists under 250,000 clones, roughly nine tenths occurring once. There are 13 residues in the CDR3. J gave up 3 bases and V 8 bases, and 4 bases lay outside the gene matches. Germline loops: CDR1 MNHEY, CDR2 SMNVEV (reference sequence). This sequence joins TRBV27 and TRBJ2-1, with TRBD1 identical over 7 bases. This TCR was recovered from a woman younger than 35 in a cohort exposed to, infected with or recovered from COVID-19 (not recorded which). Sequencing was carried out using PBMCs or T cells enriched from blood (not recorded which). This CDR3 is CASGQVYYNEQFF. CDR3 sequence (DNA): TGTGCCAGCGGACAGGTATACTACAATGAGCAGTTCTTC.